This TCR beta chain is drawn from a study of blood T cell repertoires in COVID-19. Turning to the study itself: Donors in the United States, Italy and Spain gave samples during acute or convalescent COVID-19. In each case, the material was cDNA or gDNA derived from T cells, B-cell-depleted T cells, or PBMCs.

As processed by the authors: How many nucleated cells were present was estimated from reference gene primer amplification. Produced via immunoSEQ multiplex PCR; TCRdb's table is partial and in-frame only. V and J calls and clone size are given by that table; D and trimming were obtained from the DNA. Counted here are around 100,000 clones, approximately 86% occurring once; the ten biggest clones make up roughly 13%. Source material: peripheral blood. The receptor was isolated from a man aged 45 to 65 with active or convalescent COVID-19.

The CDR3 DNA follows: TGTGCCACCAGTGAGACAGGGGATGGAGAAAAACTGTTTTTT. Its translation is CATSETGDGEKLFF. V gene TRBV24-1 combines with J gene TRBJ1-4, with TRBD1 identical over 8 bases. V was clipped by 4 bases and J by 8 bases; unmatched bases: 5. The length of the CDR3 is 14 residues. Germline values: CDR1 KGHDR, CDR2 SFDVKD.